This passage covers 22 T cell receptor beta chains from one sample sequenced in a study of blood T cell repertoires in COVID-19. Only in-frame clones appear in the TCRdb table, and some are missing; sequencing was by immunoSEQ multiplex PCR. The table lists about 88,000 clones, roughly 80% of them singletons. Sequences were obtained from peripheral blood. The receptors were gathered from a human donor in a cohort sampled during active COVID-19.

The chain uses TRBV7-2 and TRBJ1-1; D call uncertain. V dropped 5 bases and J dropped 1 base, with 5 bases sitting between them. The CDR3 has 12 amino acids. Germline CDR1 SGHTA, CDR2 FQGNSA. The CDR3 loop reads CTSSVKNTEAFF. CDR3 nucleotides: TGTACCAGCAGCGTAAAGAACACTGAAGCTTTCTTT.

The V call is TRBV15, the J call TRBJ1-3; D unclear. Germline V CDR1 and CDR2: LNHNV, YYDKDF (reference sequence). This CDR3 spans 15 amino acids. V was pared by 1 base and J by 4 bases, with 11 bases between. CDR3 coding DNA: TGTGCCACCAGCAGAGGTAGAGGGAGAGGAAACACCATATATTTT. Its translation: CATSRGRGRGNTIYF.

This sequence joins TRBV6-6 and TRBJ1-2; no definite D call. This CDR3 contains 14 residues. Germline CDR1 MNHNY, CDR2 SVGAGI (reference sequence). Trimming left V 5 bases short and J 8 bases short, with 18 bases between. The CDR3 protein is CASSALGQALGYTF. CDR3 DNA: TGTGCCAGCAGTGCACTCGGCCAGGCGTTAGGCTACACCTTC.

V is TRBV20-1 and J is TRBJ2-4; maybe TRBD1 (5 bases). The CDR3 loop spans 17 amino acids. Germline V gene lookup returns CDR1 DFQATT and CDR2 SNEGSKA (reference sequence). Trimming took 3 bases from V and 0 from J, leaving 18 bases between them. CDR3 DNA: TGCAGTGCTAGTCATTTTCAGGGCGATCAAGCCAAAAACATTCAGTACTTC. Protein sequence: CSASHFQGDQAKNIQYF.

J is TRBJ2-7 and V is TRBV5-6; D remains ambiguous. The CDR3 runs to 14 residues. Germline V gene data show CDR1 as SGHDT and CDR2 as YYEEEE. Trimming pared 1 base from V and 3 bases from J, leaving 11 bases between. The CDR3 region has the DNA TGTGCCAGCAGCTTGCGAGACTGGAACTACGAGCAGTACTTC. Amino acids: CASSLRDWNYEQYF.

The CDR3 loop reads CASSYTGQSEQYF. DNA for the CDR3: TGTGCCAGCAGTTACACCGGACAATCCGAGCAGTACTTC. This rearrangement joins TRBV6-5 to TRBJ2-7; D perhaps matches TRBD1 (5 bases). Germline loops: CDR1 MNHEY, CDR2 SVGAGI. The V and J ends lost 2 bases and 6 bases respectively, with 11 bases between them. This CDR3 is built from 13 residues.

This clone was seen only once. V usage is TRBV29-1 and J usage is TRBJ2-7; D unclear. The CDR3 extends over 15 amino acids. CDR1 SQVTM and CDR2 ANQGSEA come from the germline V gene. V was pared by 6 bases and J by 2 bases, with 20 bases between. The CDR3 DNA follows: TGCAGCGTCGTTGCCCAAACGGCGGCAGCCTACGAGCAGTACTTC. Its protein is CSVVAQTAAAYEQYF.

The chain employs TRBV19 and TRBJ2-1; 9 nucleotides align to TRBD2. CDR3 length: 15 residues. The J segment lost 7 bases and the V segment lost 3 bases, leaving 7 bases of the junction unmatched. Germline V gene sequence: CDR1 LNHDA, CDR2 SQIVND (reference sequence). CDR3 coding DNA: TGTGCCAGTAGTATTAGCGGGGGACCGCAAAATGAGCAGTTCTTC. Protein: CASSISGGPQNEQFF.

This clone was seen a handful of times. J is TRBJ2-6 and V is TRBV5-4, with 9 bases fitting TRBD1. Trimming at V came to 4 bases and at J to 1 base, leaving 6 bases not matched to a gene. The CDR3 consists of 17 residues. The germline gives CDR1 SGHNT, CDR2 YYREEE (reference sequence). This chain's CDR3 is CASSTDRGPSGANVLTF. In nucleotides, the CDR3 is TGTGCCAGCAGCACGGACAGGGGACCGTCTGGGGCCAACGTCCTGACTTTC.

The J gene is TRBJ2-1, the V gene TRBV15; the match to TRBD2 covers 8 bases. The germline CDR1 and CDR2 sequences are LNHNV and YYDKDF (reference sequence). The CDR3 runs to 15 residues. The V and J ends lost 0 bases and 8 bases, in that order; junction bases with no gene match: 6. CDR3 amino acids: CATSREGLDSDEQFF. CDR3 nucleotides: TGTGCCACCAGCAGAGAGGGACTAGATTCCGATGAGCAGTTCTTC. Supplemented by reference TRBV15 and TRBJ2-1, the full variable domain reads DAMVIQNPRYQVTQFGKPVTLSCSQTLNHNVMYWYQQKSSQAPKLLFHYYDKDFNNEADTPDNFQSRRPNTSFCFLDIRSPGLGDTAMYLCATSREGLDSDEQFFGPGTRLTVL.

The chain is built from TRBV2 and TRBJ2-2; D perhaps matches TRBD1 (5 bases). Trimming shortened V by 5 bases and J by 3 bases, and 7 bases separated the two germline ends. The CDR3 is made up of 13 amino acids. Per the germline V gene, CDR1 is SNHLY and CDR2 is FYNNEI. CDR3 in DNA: TGTGCCAGCAGTCGACAGTACACCGGGGAGCTGTTTTTT. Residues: CASSRQYTGELFF.

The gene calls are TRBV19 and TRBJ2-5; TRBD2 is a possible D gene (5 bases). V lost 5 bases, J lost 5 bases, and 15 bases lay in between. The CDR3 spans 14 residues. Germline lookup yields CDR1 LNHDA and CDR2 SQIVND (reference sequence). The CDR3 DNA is TGTGCCAGTAGTGCGGACGGCTGGGAGGAGACCCAGTACTTC. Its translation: CASSADGWEETQYF.

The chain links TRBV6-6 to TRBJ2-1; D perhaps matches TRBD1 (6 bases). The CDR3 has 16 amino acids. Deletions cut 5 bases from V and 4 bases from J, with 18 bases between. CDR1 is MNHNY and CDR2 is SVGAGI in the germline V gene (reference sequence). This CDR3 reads CASSPGKGVQYNEQFF. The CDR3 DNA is TGTGCCAGCAGTCCCGGTAAGGGGGTTCAGTACAATGAGCAGTTCTTC.

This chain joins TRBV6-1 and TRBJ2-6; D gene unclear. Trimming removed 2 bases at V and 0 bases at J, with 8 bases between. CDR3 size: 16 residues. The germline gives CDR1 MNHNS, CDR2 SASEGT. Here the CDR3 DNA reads TGTGCCAGCAGTGAACGTCTGAGCTCTGGGGCCAACGTCCTGACTTTC. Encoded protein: CASSERLSSGANVLTF.

The DNA for the CDR3 is TGCAGTGCAAAGGGATCGGGGTACGAGCAGTACTTC. Translation: CSAKGSGYEQYF. The chain links TRBV29-1 to TRBJ2-7; a possible D gene is TRBD2 (5 bases). Germline loops: CDR1 SQVTM, CDR2 ANQGSEA. This CDR3 spans 12 amino acids.

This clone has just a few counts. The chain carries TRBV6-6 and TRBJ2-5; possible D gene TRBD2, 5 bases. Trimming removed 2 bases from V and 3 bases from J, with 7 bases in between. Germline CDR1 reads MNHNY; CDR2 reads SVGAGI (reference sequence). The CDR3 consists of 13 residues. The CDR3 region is CASSYRGEETQYF. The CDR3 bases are TGTGCCAGCAGTTACCGGGGTGAAGAGACCCAGTACTTC.

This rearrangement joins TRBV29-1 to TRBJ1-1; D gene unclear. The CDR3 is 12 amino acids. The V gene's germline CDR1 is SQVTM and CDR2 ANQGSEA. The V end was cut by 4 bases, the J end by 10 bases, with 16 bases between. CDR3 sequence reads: CSVVDDMGRAFF. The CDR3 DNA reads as TGCAGCGTTGTGGACGACATGGGGAGAGCTTTCTTT.

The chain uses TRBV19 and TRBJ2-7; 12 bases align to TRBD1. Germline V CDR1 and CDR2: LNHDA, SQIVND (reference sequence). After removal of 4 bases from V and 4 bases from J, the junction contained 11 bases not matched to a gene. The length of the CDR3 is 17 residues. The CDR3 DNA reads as TGTGCCAGTAGTAGATATCCGGGACAGGGGGCTTGGTACGAGCAGTACTTC. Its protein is CASSRYPGQGAWYEQYF.

This CDR3 reads CASSPVRGTDTQYF. The CDR3 DNA reads as TGTGCCAGCAGCCCGGTGAGAGGCACAGATACGCAGTATTTT. This chain connects TRBV5-8 to TRBJ2-3; D gene ambiguous. This CDR3 is built from 14 residues. Trimming stripped 4 bases from V and 1 base from J, with 10 bases between. CDR1 SGHTS and CDR2 YDEGEE come from the germline V gene. The full variable domain, in which reference TRBV5-8 and TRBJ2-3 provide the parts outside the CDR3, is EAGVTQSPTHLIKTRGQQATLRCSPISGHTSVYWYQQALGLGLQFLLWYDEGEERNRGNFPPRFSGRQFPNYSSELNVNALELEDSALYLCASSPVRGTDTQYFGPGTRLTVL.

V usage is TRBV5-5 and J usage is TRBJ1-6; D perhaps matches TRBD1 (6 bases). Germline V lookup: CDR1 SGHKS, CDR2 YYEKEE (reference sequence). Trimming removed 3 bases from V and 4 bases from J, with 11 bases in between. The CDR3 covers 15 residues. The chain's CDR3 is CASSSRDTYNSPLHF. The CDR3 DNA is TGTGCCAGCAGCTCCCGGGACACTTATAATTCACCCCTCCACTTT.

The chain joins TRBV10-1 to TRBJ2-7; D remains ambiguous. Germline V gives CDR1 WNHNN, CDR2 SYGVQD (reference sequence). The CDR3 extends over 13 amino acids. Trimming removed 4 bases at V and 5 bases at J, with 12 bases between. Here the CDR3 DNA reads TGCGCCAGCAGTGGCCAGGAAGGTAACGAGCAGTACTTC. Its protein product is CASSGQEGNEQYF.

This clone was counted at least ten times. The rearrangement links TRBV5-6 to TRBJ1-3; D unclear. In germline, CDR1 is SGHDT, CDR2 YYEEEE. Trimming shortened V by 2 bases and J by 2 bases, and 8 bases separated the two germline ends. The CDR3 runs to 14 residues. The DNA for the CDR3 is TGTGCCAGCAGCTTTGGGCAGGCTGGAAACACCATATATTTT. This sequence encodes CASSFGQAGNTIYF.